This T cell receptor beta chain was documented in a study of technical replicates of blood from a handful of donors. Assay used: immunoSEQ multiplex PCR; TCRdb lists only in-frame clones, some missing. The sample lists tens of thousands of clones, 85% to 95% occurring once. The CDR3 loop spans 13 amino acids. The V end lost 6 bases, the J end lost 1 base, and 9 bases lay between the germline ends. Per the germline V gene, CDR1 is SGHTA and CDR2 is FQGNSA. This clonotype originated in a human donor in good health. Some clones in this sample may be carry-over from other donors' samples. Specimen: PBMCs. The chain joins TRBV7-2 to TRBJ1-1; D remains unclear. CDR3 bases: TGTGCCAGCAGACCAACAGCGAACACTGAAGCTTTCTTT. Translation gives CASRPTANTEAFF.